The 13 T cell receptor beta chains given below trace back to one sample, sequenced in a study of OX40 agonist ivuxolimab in advanced cancers. Some clones are missing from TCRdb's copy, which holds only in-frame ones; the method was immunoSEQ multiplex PCR. The sample lists approximately 74,000 clones; 90% were seen once. The specimen was CD4+ or CD8+ T cells sorted from blood, collected in a trial of the OX40 agonist ivuxolimab. Every receptor here comes from an adult with an advanced solid tumor such as melanoma, head and neck, liver or kidney cancer.

The chain employs TRBV7-2 and TRBJ1-3, with D perhaps TRBD1 (6 bases). The V gene's germline CDR1 is SGHTA and CDR2 FQGNSA. V lost 3 bases and J lost 7, with 16 bases in between. There are 15 residues in the CDR3. This chain's CDR3 is CASSLGTPPWNTIYF. CDR3 nucleotide sequence: TGTGCCAGCAGCTTGGGGACACCTCCCTGGAACACCATATATTTT.

The gene calls are TRBV7-2 and TRBJ1-2; TRBD1 is a possible D gene (5 bases). The germline gives CDR1 SGHTA, CDR2 FQGNSA. V dropped 0 bases and J dropped 4 bases, with 15 bases sitting between them. The CDR3 is made up of 16 amino acids. The DNA for the CDR3 is TGTGCCAGCAGCTTAGCGGGACGACCCACCAGCTATGGCTACACCTTC. This sequence encodes CASSLAGRPTSYGYTF.

This chain links TRBV19 with TRBJ2-1, with 8 bases lining up with TRBD1. Germline CDR1 and CDR2: LNHDA and SQIVND (reference sequence). Trimming cost V 4 bases and J 3 bases; bases outside gene matches: 5. The CDR3 length is 15 residues. CDR3 loop: CASSTGQGRYNEQFF. The CDR3 region has the DNA TGTGCCAGTAGTACCGGACAGGGCCGCTACAATGAGCAGTTCTTC.

The CDR3 DNA reads TGTGCCAGCAGTGAACTCGCCCGTGGCTACACCTTC. Translating it yields CASSELARGYTF. The rearrangement links TRBV6-1 to TRBJ1-2; unclear D gene. Germline values: CDR1 MNHNS, CDR2 SASEGT. V lost 2 bases to trimming and J lost 7 bases, with 8 bases between them. The CDR3 is 12 amino acids.

V and J are TRBV6-1 and TRBJ2-5, with D unclear. Germline loops: CDR1 MNHNS, CDR2 SASEGT. The CDR3 is made up of 15 amino acids. Trimming stripped 7 bases from V and 2 bases from J, with 17 bases between. The CDR3: CASTSSSRDQETQYF. DNA for the CDR3: TGTGCCAGCACCTCTTCTAGTAGAGATCAAGAGACCCAGTACTTC.

The chain is built from TRBV28 and TRBJ2-7; D is unresolved. This CDR3 is built from 12 residues. The germline V gene has CDR1 MDHEN and CDR2 SYDVKM. Between the trimmed V and J ends, which lost 5 bases and 2 bases, there was a span of 7 bases. The CDR3 nucleotides are TGTGCCAGCAGTAGCAGAGCCTACGAGCAGTACTTC. This sequence encodes CASSSRAYEQYF. Complete variable domain (other parts from reference TRBV28 and TRBJ2-7): DVKVTQSSRYLVKRTGEKVFLECVQDMDHENMFWYRQDPGLGLRLIYFSYDVKMKEKGDIPEGYSVSREKKERFSLILESASTNQTSMYLCASSSRAYEQYFGPGTRLTVT.

The CDR3 bases are TGTGCCAGTAGTATAAGAGGGAGGGCCGGCACCGGGGAGCTGTTTTTT. It translates to CASSIRGRAGTGELFF. The V call is TRBV19, the J call TRBJ2-2; 7 nucleotides align to TRBD2. The CDR3 runs to 16 residues. The V gene's germline CDR1 is LNHDA and CDR2 SQIVND (reference sequence). The trim removed 2 bases at V and 4 bases at J, leaving 7 bases unmatched.

V usage is TRBV28 and J usage is TRBJ2-7; D is uncertain. The CDR3 runs to 12 residues. Trimming cost V 5 bases and J 8 bases, with 13 bases left between them. Germline CDR1 is MDHEN and CDR2 is SYDVKM. The CDR3 sequence is CASSPGVPQQYF. The CDR3 DNA reads as TGTGCCAGCAGTCCCGGAGTCCCTCAGCAGTACTTC.

The V and J genes are TRBV7-2 and TRBJ2-3; 7 bases agree with TRBD2. The junction had 4 bases not matched to a gene; V was cut back by 5 bases and J by 2 bases. Germline values: CDR1 SGHTA, CDR2 FQGNSA. The CDR3 runs to 14 residues. The CDR3 region is CASSPGTITDTQYF. The CDR3, as DNA: TGTGCCAGCAGCCCAGGGACTATCACAGATACGCAGTATTTT.

This chain connects TRBV27 to TRBJ2-7; TRBD2 agrees at 7 bases. Trimming took 7 bases from V and 5 from J; bases not matched to a gene: 14. The germline gives CDR1 MNHEY, CDR2 SMNVEV (reference sequence). The length of the CDR3 is 15 residues. The chain's CDR3 is CASNGLAGAEHEQYF. CDR3 nucleotides: TGTGCCAGCAACGGCCTGGCGGGAGCAGAACACGAGCAGTACTTC.

The chain uses TRBV30 and TRBJ2-3; D ambiguous. CDR3 length: 13 amino acids. Per the germline V gene, CDR1 is GTSNPN and CDR2 is SVGIG (reference sequence). The V gene lost 2 bases and the J gene lost 4 bases, with 10 bases spanning the gap. Here the CDR3 reads CAWSISVADTQYF. Here the CDR3 DNA reads TGTGCCTGGAGTATTTCAGTGGCAGATACGCAGTATTTT.

The chain has TRBV11-2 and TRBJ1-2, with D unclear. This CDR3 spans 11 amino acids. Trimming took off 5 bases at V and 8 bases at J, with 9 bases between the two ends. The V gene's germline CDR1 is SGHAT and CDR2 FQNNGV. The CDR3 loop reads CASSRAPGYTF. Written as DNA, the CDR3 is TGTGCCAGCAGCCGCGCTCCAGGCTACACCTTC.

The chain recombines TRBV6-5 with TRBJ2-1; a weak D match, TRBD2 (7 bases). This CDR3 has 16 residues. Germline loops: CDR1 MNHEY, CDR2 SVGAGI. Trimming removed 2 bases from V and 4 bases from J, with 15 bases in between. CDR3 in amino acids: CASSYRGALGYNEQFF. The DNA for the CDR3 is TGTGCCAGCAGTTACCGGGGGGCGTTGGGTTACAATGAGCAGTTCTTC.